The T cell receptor (beta chain) described here comes from a study of technical replicates of blood from a handful of donors. J was trimmed by 5 bases and V by 4 bases; bases with no gene match: 3. Germline lookup yields CDR1 MNHNY and CDR2 SVGAGI (reference sequence). The CDR3 consists of 14 residues. Libraries were prepared by immunoSEQ multiplex PCR; TCRdb keeps only in-frame clonotypes and omits some of them. The sample records tens of thousands of clones, roughly 94% being singletons. The rearrangement uses TRBV6-6 and TRBJ2-3; 10 bases match TRBD2. The sequence was obtained from a human donor in good health. Material: T cells isolated from PBMCs. In nucleotides, the CDR3 is TGTGCCAGCAGTTTAGCGGGAGGTATAGATACGCAGTATTTT. As protein: CASSLAGGIDTQYF.